What follows are 16 T cell receptor beta chains derived from one specimen sequenced in a study of T cell repertoires in cytomegalovirus infection. TCRdb ran MiXCR on the reads and lists one entry per CDR3 protein. The sample shows about 240,000 distinct CDR3 sequences, 12% of them seen only once. Input material: PBMCs. The receptors stem from a human donor in good health (CMV status not recorded). Some clones in this sample may be carry-over from other donors' samples.

The rearrangement links TRBV20-1 to TRBJ1-1; D is ambiguous. The CDR3 is made up of 11 amino acids. Germline CDR1 and CDR2: DFQATT and SNEGSKA (reference sequence). The V and J ends lost 5 bases and 10 bases respectively, with 14 bases between them. The CDR3 sequence: CSAPNFEGAFF. In nucleotides, the CDR3 is TGCAGTGCTCCAAATTTCGAGGGAGCTTTCTTT.

This chain joins TRBV5-6 and TRBJ2-5, with D perhaps TRBD1 (6 bases). Germline V lookup: CDR1 SGHDT, CDR2 YYEEEE. This CDR3 is built from 15 residues. The V gene lost 2 bases and the J gene lost 2 bases, with 13 bases spanning the gap. Here the CDR3 reads CASSLTSGAQETQYF. CDR3 sequence (DNA): TGTGCCAGCAGCTTAACTTCAGGGGCGCAAGAGACCCAGTACTTC. Combining the CDR3 with reference TRBV5-6 and TRBJ2-5 gives the whole variable domain DAGVTQSPTHLIKTRGQQVTLRCSPKSGHDTVSWYQQALGQGPQFIFQYYEEEERQRGNFPDRFSGHQFPNYSSELNVNALLLGDSALYLCASSLTSGAQETQYFGPGTRLLVL.

This clonotype was counted many times. The chain recombines TRBV7-2 with TRBJ2-7; either TRBD1 or TRBD2 may supply D (6 bases each). Trimming removed 1 base at V and 2 bases at J, with 9 bases between. This CDR3 region has 14 residues. Germline assignment: CDR1 SGHTA and CDR2 FQGNSA. The CDR3 nucleotides are TGTGCCAGCAGCTTAGACCGGGGGCCCTACGAGCAGTACTTC. Translated, it gives CASSLDRGPYEQYF.

This clonotype was observed many times. The CDR3 here is CASSLTTTRWSEQYF. The CDR3 DNA reads as TGTGCCAGCAGCTTAACGACGACTAGATGGAGCGAGCAGTACTTC. This chain uses TRBV5-6 with TRBJ2-7; tentatively, D is TRBD2 (6 bases). The germline V gene has CDR1 SGHDT and CDR2 YYEEEE. V was pared by 2 bases and J by 6 bases, with 18 bases between. This CDR3 region has 15 residues.

This clonotype was recorded at least ten times. The chain has TRBV19 and TRBJ2-5; D is perhaps TRBD1 (5 bases). CDR3 length: 13 amino acids. In germline, CDR1 is LNHDA, CDR2 SQIVND (reference sequence). V was shortened by 6 bases and J by 4 bases, with 12 bases between the two germline ends. The CDR3 nucleotides read TGTGCCAGTAGGCAGGGTGGCACAGAGACCCAGTACTTC. Its translation: CASRQGGTETQYF.

This clonotype was counted ten times or more. The J gene is TRBJ1-5, the V gene TRBV7-2; D possibly corresponds to TRBD1 (6 bases). Germline V gene lookup returns CDR1 SGHTA and CDR2 FQGNSA. V lost 1 base and J lost 4, with 11 bases in between. The CDR3 is 15 residues long. CDR3 residues: CASSLGLQGNQPQHF. In DNA, the CDR3 is TGTGCCAGCAGCTTAGGGCTACAGGGTAATCAGCCCCAGCATTTT. The variable domain in full, completed from reference TRBV7-2 and TRBJ1-5, reads GAGVSQSPSNKVTEKGKDVELRCDPISGHTALYWYRQSLGQGLEFLIYFQGNSAPDKSGLPSDRFSAERTGGSVSTLTIQRTQQEDSAVYLCASSLGLQGNQPQHFGDGTRLSIL.

The chain employs TRBV29-1 and TRBJ2-1, with 8 bases identical to TRBD2. Germline CDR1 and CDR2: SQVTM and ANQGSEA. With V trimmed by 6 bases and J by 6 bases, 13 bases remained unmatched. The CDR3 consists of 15 residues. The CDR3 region has the DNA TGCAGCGTGACCGGACCGGGAGGGCGGGCCAATGAGCAGTTCTTC. Its translation: CSVTGPGGRANEQFF.

A few counts support this clonotype. The rearrangement links TRBV19 to TRBJ2-7; D remains ambiguous. CDR1 and CDR2 (germline): LNHDA, SQIVND (reference sequence). Trimming took 4 bases from V and 0 from J, leaving 13 bases between them. This CDR3 has 15 residues. The CDR3 nucleotides are TGTGCCAGTAGTAATCCTACGTCGAGCTCCTACGAGCAGTACTTC. Residues: CASSNPTSSSYEQYF.

CDR3 sequence: CASSLGLVGSNEQFF. CDR3 DNA sequence: TGTGCCAGCAGCTTAGGACTAGTGGGCTCAAATGAGCAGTTCTTC. The V gene is TRBV11-3, the J gene TRBJ2-1; D might be TRBD2 (6 bases). The V gene lost 1 base and the J gene lost 7 bases, with 14 bases spanning the gap. The CDR3 length is 15 residues. Germline V gene lookup returns CDR1 SGHNT and CDR2 YENEEA.

This clonotype was detected many times. The chain is built from TRBV7-2 and TRBJ2-7; no firm D call. V was trimmed by 2 bases and J by 0 bases, leaving 20 bases between them. The germline V gene has CDR1 SGHTA and CDR2 FQGNSA. The CDR3 is made up of 18 amino acids. The chain's CDR3 is CASSLSLSGDWISYEQYF. The CDR3 nucleotides read TGTGCCAGCAGCTTATCGTTATCAGGAGACTGGATCTCCTACGAGCAGTACTTC. Supplemented by reference TRBV7-2 and TRBJ2-7, the full variable domain reads GAGVSQSPSNKVTEKGKDVELRCDPISGHTALYWYRQSLGQGLEFLIYFQGNSAPDKSGLPSDRFSAERTGGSVSTLTIQRTQQEDSAVYLCASSLSLSGDWISYEQYFGPGTRLTVT.

The chain carries TRBV11-2 and TRBJ1-2; D is ambiguous. The CDR3 is 14 residues long. Per the germline V gene, CDR1 is SGHAT and CDR2 is FQNNGV. Trimming took off 1 base at V and 0 bases at J, with 6 bases between the two ends. CDR3 amino acids: CASSLGAANYGYTF. The CDR3 DNA reads as TGTGCCAGCAGCTTAGGTGCGGCTAACTATGGCTACACCTTC.

There are many counts of this clonotype. The V gene is TRBV15, the J gene TRBJ1-5; 9 bases match TRBD1. CDR1 and CDR2 (germline): LNHNV, YYDKDF (reference sequence). CDR3 length: 17 amino acids. Losses at the gene ends were 7 bases for V and 2 bases for J; bases not matched to a gene: 12. CDR3 residues: CATKWDREILGNQPQHF. Here the CDR3 DNA reads TGTGCCACCAAGTGGGACAGGGAAATCTTGGGCAATCAGCCCCAGCATTTT.

This clonotype was counted at least ten times. V is TRBV6-2 or TRBV6-3 and J is TRBJ1-5; 8 nucleotides align to TRBD1. Germline loops: CDR1 MNHEY, CDR2 SVGEGT. V gave up 6 bases and J gave up 6 bases; unmatched junction bases: 10. The CDR3 extends over 15 amino acids. The CDR3 DNA is TGTGCCAGCAGCCGCGAGCAGGGGGCAACTCAGCCCCAGCATTTT. It is translated as CASSREQGATQPQHF.

This clonotype came up many times. The rearrangement joins TRBV20-1 to TRBJ2-2, with 9 bases lining up with TRBD1. Germline-derived CDR1 and CDR2 are DFQATT and SNEGSKA (reference sequence). CDR3 length: 16 residues. Trimming took 1 base from V and 1 from J; bases not matched to a gene: 4. The CDR3 spells CSARVPDRGNTGELFF. Here the CDR3 DNA reads TGCAGTGCTAGAGTCCCGGACAGGGGGAACACCGGGGAGCTGTTTTTT.

This clonotype was seen ten or more times. The chain recombines TRBV7-2 with TRBJ2-7; 8 nucleotides match TRBD2. This CDR3 comprises 15 residues. With V trimmed by 3 bases and J by 4 bases, 8 bases remained unmatched. Germline V lookup: CDR1 SGHTA, CDR2 FQGNSA. The CDR3 loop reads CASSLAGGPEYEQYF. Written as DNA, the CDR3 is TGTGCCAGCAGCTTGGCGGGAGGCCCGGAGTACGAGCAGTACTTC.

This clonotype was recorded at least ten times. The chain combines TRBV6-1 with TRBJ2-3; D is possibly TRBD2 (5 bases). The germline V gene encodes CDR1 MNHNS and CDR2 SASEGT. V shed 6 bases and J shed 0 bases, with 7 bases lying between them. This CDR3 is 13 amino acids long. In DNA, the CDR3 is TGTGCCAGCAGGAGGGCCAGCACAGATACGCAGTATTTT. Its translation: CASRRASTDTQYF.